This TCR beta chain was retrieved from a study of cytomegalovirus exposure and HLA in healthy donors. PCR was performed using 60 Vbeta and 13 Jbeta primers. The data were produced by immunoSEQ multiplex PCR, yet TCRdb's version contains in-frame clones alone and is incomplete. The profile covers under 200,000 clones, with 70% to 80% appearing a single time and about 0.36% taken by the ten largest. Germline values: CDR1 SGHTA, CDR2 FQGTGA. CDR3 length: 15 amino acids. V was trimmed by 5 bases and J by 4 bases, leaving 14 bases between them. This sequence joins TRBV7-3 and TRBJ2-2; a possible D gene is TRBD1 (5 bases). Sequencing input: PBMCs. The receptor comes from a male donor in good health and CMV-seropositive. This CDR3 is CASSPYRQSTGELFF. Here the CDR3 DNA reads TGTGCCAGCAGCCCCTATAGACAGAGCACCGGGGAGCTGTTTTTT.